The sequence of this T cell receptor (beta chain) was determined in a study of technical replicates of blood from a few donors. Germline CDR1 reads MGHRA; CDR2 reads YSYEKL. The trim removed 2 bases at V and 5 bases at J, leaving 9 bases unmatched. The CDR3 spans 16 residues. Assay used: immunoSEQ multiplex PCR; TCRdb lists only in-frame clones, some missing. The sample holds tens of thousands of clones; around 94% are singletons and the top ten take 0.3% to 0.5%. The sequence derives from a human donor in good health. This chain connects TRBV4-1 to TRBJ2-1; 7 nucleotides agree with TRBD2. The sequencing sample was made of T cells isolated from PBMCs. Here the CDR3 DNA reads TGCGCCAGCAGCCAAAAGCCCGCCGGGACTAACAATGAGCAGTTCTTC. Protein product: CASSQKPAGTNNEQFF.